A single sample gave rise to the 20 T cell receptor beta chains below, sequenced in a study of neurological immune-mediated disorders (dated by TCRdb to the late 2010s). Libraries were made using 5' RACE. The reads were generated on an Illumina HiSeq 2500. Starting from the raw public reads, TCRdb applied fastp trimming at Q25, assembled clones with MiXCR and retained in-frame beta chains. Duplicate CDR3 protein sequences are folded into a single record with the most common DNA and genes. For this sample there are tens of thousands of distinct CDR3 sequences; about a tenth appear just once. The ten largest clones capture roughly 7.1% of the sample. Source material: PBMCs. The receptors derive from a woman under 40 with HTLV-1-associated myelopathy (HAM/TSP).

The V gene is TRBV5-6, the J gene TRBJ2-1, with D unresolved. Trimming shortened V by 6 bases and J by 12 bases, and 19 bases separated the two germline ends. The germline V gene encodes CDR1 SGHDT and CDR2 YYEEEE. The CDR3 totals 13 residues. The CDR3 region is CASIRVQPLGQFF. The CDR3 DNA follows: TGTGCCAGCATCAGAGTACAGCCCCTTGGGCAGTTCTTC.

This clonotype has at least ten counts. The V gene is TRBV20-1, the J gene TRBJ1-2; perhaps TRBD1 as D (6 bases). This CDR3 spans 11 amino acids. The V gene's germline CDR1 is DFQATT and CDR2 SNEGSKA (reference sequence). CDR3 amino acids: CMTGGFYGYTF. The CDR3 DNA is TGCATGACGGGGGGCTTTTATGGCTACACCTTC.

In this sample, this clonotype turned up many times. The chain links TRBV7-8 to TRBJ2-7, with 10 bases identical to TRBD1. This CDR3 is built from 15 residues. With V trimmed by 4 bases and J by 3 bases, 6 bases remained unmatched. The germline CDR1 and CDR2 sequences are SGHVS and FQNEAQ. The CDR3 reads CASSSAGQGNYEQYF. CDR3 sequence (DNA): TGTGCCAGCAGCTCCGCGGGACAGGGGAACTACGAGCAGTACTTC. Together with reference TRBV7-8 and TRBJ2-7, the CDR3 gives the full variable domain: GAGVSQSPRYKVAKRGQDVALRCDPISGHVSLFWYQQALGQGPEFLTYFQNEAQLDKSGLPSDRFFAERPEGSVSTLKIQRTQQEDSAVYLCASSSAGQGNYEQYFGPGTRLTVT.

This clonotype showed up just a few times. This chain links TRBV6-2 or TRBV6-3 with TRBJ2-7; D is perhaps TRBD2 (6 bases). The CDR3 totals 14 residues. V lost 2 bases, J lost 2 bases, and 10 bases lay in between. In germline, CDR1 is MNHEY, CDR2 SVGEGT. The CDR3 nucleotides are TGTGCCAGCAGTTACGCGGGGATCACCTACGAGCAGTACTTC. This translates into CASSYAGITYEQYF.

This clonotype was recorded at least ten times. The chain joins TRBV5-1 to TRBJ1-3; D is unresolved. The CDR3 is 15 amino acids. The germline V and J ends were trimmed by 0 bases and 0 bases, with 7 bases remaining between them. Germline assignment: CDR1 SGHRS and CDR2 YFSETQ. The CDR3 here is CASSLGGYSGNTIYF. The CDR3 coding sequence is TGCGCCAGCAGCTTGGGAGGTTACTCTGGAAACACCATATATTTT.

The V call is TRBV20-1, the J call TRBJ2-7, with 13 bases aligning to TRBD2. The CDR3 length is 17 residues. Germline CDR1 reads DFQATT; CDR2 reads SNEGSKA (reference sequence). Trimming took 1 base from V and 1 from J; bases not matched to a gene: 7. The DNA of the CDR3 is TGCAGTGCTAGAGGACTGACTAGCGGGGGGATATCCTACGAGCAGTACTTC. Translating it yields CSARGLTSGGISYEQYF.

This clonotype appeared many times. The chain carries TRBV12-3 or TRBV12-4 and TRBJ2-7, with 8 bases identical to TRBD2. V lost 5 bases and J lost 6; bases outside the gene matches: 6. The CDR3 contains 13 residues. CDR3 nucleotides: TGTGCCAGCAGTGTCGGGGGGGAGACCGAGCAGTACTTC. This sequence encodes CASSVGGETEQYF.

This clonotype was counted at least ten times. The chain has TRBV5-5 and TRBJ1-1; D is unresolved. Per germline, CDR1 SGHKS and CDR2 YYEKEE (reference sequence). Trimming left V 2 bases short and J 6 bases short, with 5 bases between. CDR3 length equals 11 residues. CDR3: CASSFESEAFF. DNA for the CDR3: TGTGCCAGCAGCTTCGAATCTGAAGCTTTCTTT.

The V call is TRBV13, the J call TRBJ2-7, with 8 bases lining up with TRBD1. The germline V gene encodes CDR1 PRHDT and CDR2 FYEKMQ (reference sequence). V gave up 6 bases and J gave up 10 bases; unmatched junction bases: 8. The CDR3 loop spans 12 amino acids. For the CDR3, the DNA is TGTGCCAGCAGAGTGACAGGGGAGATCCAGTACTTC. Translation: CASRVTGEIQYF.

This clonotype was picked up many times. V is TRBV6-5 and J is TRBJ1-4, with 7 positions matching TRBD1. Germline V gene lookup returns CDR1 MNHEY and CDR2 SVGAGI. The V gene end was trimmed by 6 bases and the J gene end by 2 bases; junction bases not matched to a gene: 9. CDR3 length: 16 residues. In DNA form, the CDR3 reads TGTGCCAGCAGCAAACGACAGGGTGTTACTAATGAAAAACTGTTTTTT. Its protein is CASSKRQGVTNEKLFF.

The CDR3 DNA sequence: TGTGCCAGCAGGCAGACAGGGGGCAGCCCTGAAGCTTTCTTT. It translates to CASRQTGGSPEAFF. This chain uses TRBV6-6 with TRBJ1-1; TRBD1 aligns across 10 bases. Germline V gene data show CDR1 as MNHNY and CDR2 as SVGAGI (reference sequence). With V trimmed by 6 bases and J by 6 bases, 7 bases remained unmatched. The CDR3 totals 14 residues.

This clonotype was seen ten or more times. The chain is built from TRBV12-3 or TRBV12-4 and TRBJ1-1, with D tentatively TRBD1 (5 bases). CDR3 length equals 13 residues. Trimming took 10 bases from V and 4 from J, leaving 16 bases between them. The CDR3 sequence: CATEGTIRTEAFF. The CDR3 DNA sequence: TGTGCCACGGAGGGGACTATTCGCACTGAAGCTTTCTTT.

This clonotype has a count of ten or more. This chain uses TRBV11-3 with TRBJ2-3; 8 bases agree with TRBD1. Looked up from germline, CDR1 is SGHNT and CDR2 is YENEEA. The CDR3 consists of 15 residues. The ends lost 0 bases at V and 6 bases at J; junction bases unmatched: 5. The CDR3 DNA is TGTGCCAGCAGCTTAGATGCAGGGGGCTCCGATACGCAGTATTTT. It yields the protein CASSLDAGGSDTQYF.

In this sample, this clonotype turned up many times. The gene calls are TRBV27 and TRBJ2-3; TRBD2 might be the D (6 bases). V lost 6 bases and J 9 bases, leaving 19 bases between the germline ends. The CDR3 loop spans 14 amino acids. Per the germline V gene, CDR1 is MNHEY and CDR2 is SMNVEV (reference sequence). The CDR3 DNA reads as TGTGCCAGCAGCCCGACCAGACTAGTAGTGACGCAGTATTTT. Translation gives CASSPTRLVVTQYF.

In this sample, this clonotype turned up many times. The rearrangement joins TRBV20-1 to TRBJ2-3; a weak D match, TRBD1 (6 bases). CDR3 length equals 15 residues. CDR1 DFQATT and CDR2 SNEGSKA come from the germline V gene (reference sequence). Trimming shortened V by 7 bases and J by 1 base, and 18 bases separated the two germline ends. The CDR3 loop reads CSVLKWGLGTDTQYF. The CDR3 nucleotides are TGCAGTGTCCTGAAGTGGGGGCTCGGCACAGATACGCAGTATTTT.

In its sample, this clonotype was seen many times. The chain combines TRBV20-1 with TRBJ2-5; the D gene is possibly TRBD2 (5 bases). With 0 bases removed from V and 1 base from J, the gap between germline ends came to 9 bases. There are 14 residues in the CDR3. Germline V lookup: CDR1 DFQATT, CDR2 SNEGSKA (reference sequence). The CDR3 bases are TGCAGTGCTAGAGATAACCGGGGCCAAGAGACCCAGTACTTC. Translation: CSARDNRGQETQYF.

This clonotype was seen repeatedly, ten times or more. The rearrangement joins TRBV4-2 to TRBJ2-7; 9 nucleotides line up with TRBD2. J was trimmed by 2 bases and V by 1 base; bases with no gene match: 6. This CDR3 is built from 16 residues. The germline V gene has CDR1 LGHNA and CDR2 YNFKEQ. The DNA for the CDR3 is TGTGCCAGCAGCCAAGTTGTCAGCGGGGGGACCTACGAGCAGTACTTC. It translates to CASSQVVSGGTYEQYF.

This clonotype was found many times. The chain combines TRBV7-2 with TRBJ2-2, with D tentatively TRBD2 (6 bases). Germline lookup yields CDR1 SGHTA and CDR2 FQGNSA. The germline V and J ends were trimmed by 5 bases and 6 bases, with 19 bases remaining between them. The CDR3 sequence is 16 residues long. The CDR3 region is CASSPPSGGQAGELFF. CDR3 coding DNA: TGTGCCAGCAGCCCTCCTTCTGGAGGGCAGGCCGGGGAGCTGTTTTTT.

This clonotype was observed many times. The chain links TRBV12-3 or TRBV12-4 to TRBJ1-1; no reliable D call. Deletions cut 5 bases from V and 5 bases from J, with 12 bases between. The CDR3 is 13 amino acids. CDR3 nucleotides: TGTGCCAGCAGTCTTAGATTAGGGACTGAAGCTTTCTTT. This translates into CASSLRLGTEAFF.

This clonotype has a count of ten or more. The V call is TRBV6-6, the J call TRBJ1-1; D call uncertain. The germline V gene has CDR1 MNHNY and CDR2 SVGAGI (reference sequence). V was clipped by 11 bases and J by 7 bases, with 8 bases between them. This CDR3 contains 9 residues. CDR3 sequence (DNA): TGTGCCGCTATGCATGAAGCTTTCTTT. Translated, it gives CAAMHEAFF.